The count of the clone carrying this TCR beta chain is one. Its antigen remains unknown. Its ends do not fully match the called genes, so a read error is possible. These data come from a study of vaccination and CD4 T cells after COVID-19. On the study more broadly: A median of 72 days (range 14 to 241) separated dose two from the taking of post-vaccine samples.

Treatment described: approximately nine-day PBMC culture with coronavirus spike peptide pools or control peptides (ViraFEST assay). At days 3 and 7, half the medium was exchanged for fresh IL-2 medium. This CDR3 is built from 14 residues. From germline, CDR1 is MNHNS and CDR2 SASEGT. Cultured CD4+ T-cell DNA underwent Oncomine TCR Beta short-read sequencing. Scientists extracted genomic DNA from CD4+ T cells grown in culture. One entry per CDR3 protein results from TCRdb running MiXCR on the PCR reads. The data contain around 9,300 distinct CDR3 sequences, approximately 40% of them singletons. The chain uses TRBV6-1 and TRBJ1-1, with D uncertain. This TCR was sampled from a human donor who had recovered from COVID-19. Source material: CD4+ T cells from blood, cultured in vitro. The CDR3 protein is CAISEGRSGTEAFF. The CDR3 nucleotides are TGTGCCATCAGTGAGGGTCGTTCGGGCACTGAAGCTTTCTTT.